A single sample gave rise to the 23 T cell receptor beta chains below, sequenced in a study of T cells after yellow fever vaccination. TCRdb called the 5' RACE reads again in MiXCR, with one record for every CDR3 protein. The repertoire has 620,000 or so distinct CDR3 sequences, less than 20% of them found once; the top ten carry 15% to 20%. The material sequenced was PBMCs, taken 5 days after the first yellow fever vaccination. Receptors originate from a man aged 18 to 30 who received the YFV17D yellow fever vaccine.

The rearrangement uses TRBV25-1 and TRBJ1-5; D unresolved. CDR1 is MGHDK, CDR2 SYGVNS, per germline. CDR3 length equals 14 residues. V gave up 0 bases and J gave up 9 bases, with 12 bases separating them. The CDR3 DNA follows: TGTGCCAGCAGTGAATATGAAGGGAAGGGGCCCCAGCATTTT. It yields the protein CASSEYEGKGPQHF.

This clonotype was detected only a few times. The chain combines TRBV29-1 with TRBJ2-3, with 7 bases aligning to TRBD2. The CDR3 runs 15 residues. The germline CDR1 and CDR2 sequences are SQVTM and ANQGSEA. With 1 base clipped from V and 1 base from J, the junction kept 5 bases outside the gene matches. Here the CDR3 reads CSVEVGRGGTDTQYF. The CDR3, as DNA: TGCAGCGTTGAAGTTGGACGGGGGGGCACAGATACGCAGTATTTT.

V usage is TRBV3-1 and J usage is TRBJ1-4; 7 bases agree with TRBD1. The CDR3 sequence is 18 residues long. Germline-derived CDR1 and CDR2 are LGHDT and YNNKEL (reference sequence). V shed 0 bases, J shed 7 bases, and the junction held 14 bases outside the gene matches. CDR3 nucleotide sequence: TGTGCCAGCAGCCAAGAACATCTAACAGGGGATCGGGTTGAAAAACTGTTTTTT. It is translated as CASSQEHLTGDRVEKLFF.

This clonotype was seen more than once but under ten times. The chain links TRBV7-2 to TRBJ1-3; no reliable D call. V was trimmed by 7 bases and J by 3 bases, leaving 7 bases between them. The germline V gene encodes CDR1 SGHTA and CDR2 FQGNSA. This CDR3 spans 12 amino acids. The CDR3 DNA sequence: TGTGCCAGCACCGGTTTTGGAAACACCATATATTTT. Amino acids: CASTGFGNTIYF.

This clonotype came up a few times. The chain combines TRBV10-2 with TRBJ1-2; D unclear. With 11 bases removed from V and 2 bases from J, the gap between germline ends came to 18 bases. The CDR3 runs 14 residues. Per the germline V gene, CDR1 is WSHSY and CDR2 is SAAADI. In DNA form, the CDR3 reads TGCGCCTGCAAGATGGCCCCTCCCAACTATGGCTACACCTTC. Protein: CACKMAPPNYGYTF.

V usage is TRBV6-2 or TRBV6-3 and J usage is TRBJ2-1, with 12 bases that match TRBD2. J lost 6 bases, V lost 0 bases, and 6 bases had no gene match. Per germline, CDR1 MNHEY and CDR2 SVGEGT. The CDR3 runs to 17 residues. In DNA, the CDR3 is TGTGCCAGCAGTTACTCGACTCTAGCGGGGGGGTTCAATGAGCAGTTCTTC. Amino acids: CASSYSTLAGGFNEQFF.

The V and J genes are TRBV6-1 and TRBJ1-6; TRBD1 matches 7 bases. CDR1 is MNHNS, CDR2 SASEGT, per germline. This CDR3 is built from 19 residues. V was clipped by 6 bases and J by 1 base; unmatched bases: 15. The CDR3 loop reads CASRLRDSRRPSYNSPLHF. The CDR3 DNA is TGTGCCAGCAGACTCCGGGACAGTCGACGACCTTCCTATAATTCACCCCTCCACTTT.

The chain carries TRBV7-9 and TRBJ1-5; weak D call: TRBD1 (6 bases). The CDR3 extends over 14 amino acids. Trimming stripped 8 bases from V and 6 bases from J, with 17 bases between. CDR1 and CDR2 from the germline V gene are SEHNR and FQNEAQ (reference sequence). The CDR3 loop reads CASSQSAGAQPQHF. For the CDR3, the DNA is TGTGCCAGCTCCCAGTCGGCAGGGGCTCAGCCCCAGCATTTT. Filled out from reference TRBV7-9 and TRBJ1-5, the complete variable domain reads DTGVSQNPRHKITKRGQNVTFRCDPISEHNRLYWYRQTLGQGPEFLTYFQNEAQLEKSRLLSDRFSAERPKGSFSTLEIQRTEQGDSAMYLCASSQSAGAQPQHFGDGTRLSIL.

This clonotype was counted only a few times. The chain employs TRBV12-3 or TRBV12-4 and TRBJ2-7; tentative D call: TRBD2 (5 bases). Trimming pared 3 bases from V and 7 bases from J, leaving 7 bases between. The CDR3 consists of 11 residues. The CDR3 loop reads CASSFGEEQYF. CDR3 sequence (DNA): TGTGCCAGCAGTTTCGGGGAAGAGCAGTACTTC.

Many counts were recorded for this clonotype. V and J are TRBV30 and TRBJ2-7; D is unclear. Trimming pared 1 base from V and 3 bases from J, leaving 7 bases between. CDR1 and CDR2 (germline): GTSNPN, SVGIG (reference sequence). The CDR3 spans 12 residues. CDR3 region: CAWSGNNYEQYF. The DNA for the CDR3 is TGTGCCTGGAGTGGGAACAACTACGAGCAGTACTTC.

The J gene is TRBJ1-2, the V gene TRBV5-1; D is unclear. V was pared by 2 bases and J by 1 base, with 9 bases between. Germline CDR1 SGHRS, CDR2 YFSETQ. The CDR3 runs to 14 residues. CDR3 sequence (DNA): TGCGCCAGCAGCTTCGGCGGAAATAACTATGGCTACACCTTC. It is translated as CASSFGGNNYGYTF.

The rearrangement uses TRBV7-6 and TRBJ2-3; D gene uncertain. Germline V gene sequence: CDR1 SGHVS, CDR2 FNYEAQ. V lost 3 bases and J lost 2, with 9 bases in between. This CDR3 is built from 14 residues. This chain's CDR3 is CASSFSLYTDTQYF. The CDR3 DNA follows: TGTGCCAGCAGCTTCTCCCTATACACAGATACGCAGTATTTT.

This clonotype has only a few counts. The chain has TRBV20-1 and TRBJ2-1; the D gene is possibly TRBD2 (5 bases). Trimming removed 4 bases from V and 0 bases from J, with 10 bases in between. The length of the CDR3 is 14 residues. Germline V gene lookup returns CDR1 DFQATT and CDR2 SNEGSKA (reference sequence). DNA for the CDR3: TGCAGTGCTATTGAGGGATTCTCCTACAATGAGCAGTTCTTC. It encodes CSAIEGFSYNEQFF.

V usage is TRBV7-2 and J usage is TRBJ2-3, with 9 bases fitting TRBD2. The germline gives CDR1 SGHTA, CDR2 FQGNSA. This CDR3 has 16 residues. V lost 5 bases and J lost 6; bases outside the gene matches: 12. CDR3 residues: CASSATLAGLSDTQYF. The CDR3 coding sequence is TGTGCCAGCAGCGCGACACTAGCGGGCTTGTCGGATACGCAGTATTTT.

This clonotype was detected a few times. This chain connects TRBV7-3 to TRBJ1-1, with 10 bases that match TRBD1. This CDR3 is 14 amino acids long. With V trimmed by 4 bases and J by 6 bases, 5 bases remained unmatched. Germline V gene sequence: CDR1 SGHTA, CDR2 FQGTGA. Here the CDR3 reads CASSWDRGSPEAFF. The CDR3 coding sequence is TGTGCCAGCAGCTGGGACAGGGGTTCTCCTGAAGCTTTCTTT.

The chain employs TRBV19 and TRBJ2-4, with 7 bases aligning to TRBD1. Germline V lookup: CDR1 LNHDA, CDR2 SQIVND (reference sequence). The CDR3 is 13 amino acids. V shed 7 bases, J shed 5 bases, and the junction held 5 bases outside the gene matches. CDR3 in DNA: TGTGCCAGTAACAGGCAGGGGGAAAACATTCAGTACTTC. Its protein is CASNRQGENIQYF. The full variable domain, in which reference TRBV19 and TRBJ2-4 provide the parts outside the CDR3, is DGGITQSPKYLFRKEGQNVTLSCEQNLNHDAMYWYRQDPGQGLRLIYYSQIVNDFQKGDIAEGYSVSREKKESFPLTVTSAQKNPTAFYLCASNRQGENIQYFGAGTRLSVL.

The chain links TRBV29-1 to TRBJ2-5; D is undetermined. Germline CDR1 SQVTM, CDR2 ANQGSEA. The CDR3 is 13 residues long. V dropped 4 bases and J dropped 5 bases, with 14 bases sitting between them. DNA of the CDR3: TGCAGCGTTGCATTGAGCCCGGCGGAGACCCAGTACTTC. Its protein is CSVALSPAETQYF.

The chain uses TRBV4-1 and TRBJ2-3, with D perhaps matching TRBD2 (6 bases). Between the trimmed V and J ends, which lost 3 bases and 1 base, there was a span of 14 bases. Germline V lookup: CDR1 MGHRA, CDR2 YSYEKL. The CDR3 totals 16 residues. Written as DNA, the CDR3 is TGCGCCAGCAGCCACCCGCCGGGAGACCGCACAGATACGCAGTATTTT. This translates into CASSHPPGDRTDTQYF.

Points on this clonotype: Compared with germline, one end of the junction differs, possibly owing to a read error. The CDR3 DNA reads TGTACCAGCAGCCCATGGACAGGGGACGAGCAGTACTTC. Protein: CTSSPWTGDEQYF. This chain connects TRBV11-2 to TRBJ2-7; 9 nucleotides align to TRBD1. This CDR3 has 13 residues. CDR1 is SGHAT and CDR2 is FQNNGV in the germline V gene.

This sequence joins TRBV19 and TRBJ2-1; possibly TRBD1 for D (6 bases). The CDR3 runs to 15 residues. CDR1 is LNHDA and CDR2 is SQIVND in the germline V gene (reference sequence). V dropped 5 bases and J dropped 2 bases, with 13 bases sitting between them. The DNA for the CDR3 is TGTGCCAGTAGTCCCTTGGGGGCAGCCTACAATGAGCAGTTCTTC. Protein: CASSPLGAAYNEQFF.

This chain uses TRBV5-1 with TRBJ1-1; the match to TRBD1 covers 8 bases. V was clipped by 2 bases and J by 4 bases; unmatched bases: 7. Germline V lookup: CDR1 SGHRS, CDR2 YFSETQ. The CDR3 totals 15 residues. The CDR3 protein is CASSFPDRVSTEAFF. The CDR3 nucleotides are TGCGCCAGCAGCTTCCCGGACAGGGTCTCCACTGAAGCTTTCTTT.

This clonotype was observed at least ten times. The genes are TRBV27 and TRBJ2-5, with 10 bases that match TRBD1. CDR1 and CDR2 from the germline V gene are MNHEY and SMNVEV (reference sequence). This CDR3 is built from 16 residues. The ends lost 2 bases at V and 5 bases at J; junction bases unmatched: 8. CDR3 amino acids: CASSLNPTGGVETQYF. The CDR3 DNA sequence: TGTGCCAGCAGTTTAAATCCGACAGGGGGCGTGGAGACCCAGTACTTC.

This clonotype has only a few counts. V and J are TRBV7-6 and TRBJ1-2; maybe TRBD1 (6 bases). This CDR3 spans 12 amino acids. V lost 5 bases and J 7 bases, leaving 11 bases between the germline ends. From germline, CDR1 is SGHVS and CDR2 FNYEAQ. The CDR3 sequence: CASSMTGFGYTF. The CDR3 region has the DNA TGTGCCAGCAGCATGACAGGTTTTGGCTACACCTTC.